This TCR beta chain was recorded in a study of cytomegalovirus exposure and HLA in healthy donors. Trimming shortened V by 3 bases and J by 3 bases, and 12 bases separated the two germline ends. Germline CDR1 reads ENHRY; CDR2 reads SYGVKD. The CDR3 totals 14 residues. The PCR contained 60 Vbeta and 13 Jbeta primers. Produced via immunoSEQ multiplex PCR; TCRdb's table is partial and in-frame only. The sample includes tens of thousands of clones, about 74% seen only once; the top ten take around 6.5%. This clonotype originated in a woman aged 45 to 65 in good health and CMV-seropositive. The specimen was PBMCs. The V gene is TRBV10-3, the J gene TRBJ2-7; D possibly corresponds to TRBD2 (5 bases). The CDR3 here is CAISERAGIYEQYF. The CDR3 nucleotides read TGTGCCATCAGTGAACGGGCCGGGATCTACGAGCAGTACTTC.